This TCR beta chain was sequenced during a study of OX40 agonist ivuxolimab in advanced cancers. Overall study: A history of anti-PD-1, anti-PD-L1 or anti-CTLA-4 therapy was acceptable, and approximately 39% had some.

Germline V gives CDR1 LGHNA, CDR2 YSLEER. The V and J ends lost 0 bases and 3 bases, in that order; junction bases with no gene match: 9. CDR3 size: 18 residues. Assay: immunoSEQ multiplex PCR; the TCRdb copy retains only in-frame clones and omits some. The repertoire holds 87,000 or so clones, with approximately 85% as singletons. The specimen was CD4+ or CD8+ T cells sorted from blood, collected in a trial of the OX40 agonist ivuxolimab. The chain carries TRBV4-3 and TRBJ2-1; 9 nucleotides line up with TRBD2. The origin of this receptor is an adult with an advanced solid tumor such as melanoma, head and neck, liver or kidney cancer. The CDR3 DNA sequence: TGCGCCAGCAGCCAAGATCCAATATGGCGGGAGGGCTACAATGAGCAGTTCTTC. It codes for CASSQDPIWREGYNEQFF.